Included here is one T cell receptor (beta chain) sequence, with context. This entry belongs to a study of T-cell memory formation after mild COVID-19. Germline CDR1 ENHRY, CDR2 SYGVKD. The junction had 16 bases not matched to a gene; V was cut back by 5 bases and J by 7 bases. There are 16 residues in the CDR3. TCRdb recomputed calls from the 5' RACE reads with MiXCR, one row per CDR3 protein. The sample holds under 150,000 distinct CDR3 sequences, roughly 20% seen once. Sequences were obtained from PBMCs or a T cell subset sorted from them (not recorded which). The receptor was isolated from a man between 18 and 35 years old who had mild COVID-19 (a few samples of this study predate the infection). Cell type and time point are not known. The chain employs TRBV10-3 and TRBJ2-7; 8 bases agree with TRBD1. The CDR3 coding sequence is TGTGCCATCAGTTCCCCTGGGACAGGTGTTCTCGAAGAGCAGTACTTC. This translates into CAISSPGTGVLEEQYF.